This T cell receptor beta chain was documented in a study of response to subunit inactivated influenza vaccine. Comments on this clonotype: The antigen is not known.

Using its own MiXCR run on the RT-PCR reads, TCRdb lists one record per CDR3 protein. The table shows 450,000 to 550,000 distinct CDR3 sequences, with over 25% occurring only once. Study observations and caveats: Few new T cells, the authors suggested, are recruited by each seasonal influenza vaccination.

The CDR3 spans 15 residues. CDR1 is SGHVS and CDR2 is FQNEAQ in the germline V gene. Trimming left V 5 bases short and J 1 base short, with 11 bases between. The source was CD4+ T cells sorted from PBMCs, collected about 5 days after vaccination. The sequence came from a man aged 50-59 years who received an inactivated influenza vaccine. This rearrangement joins TRBV7-8 to TRBJ2-2; TRBD2 might be the D (5 bases). The CDR3 DNA reads as TGTGCCAGCAGCACCGCCCGGGGGAACACCGGGGAGCTGTTTTTT. Translated: CASSTARGNTGELFF.